These T cell receptor beta chains were read from a single sample in a study of beta chain features in type 1 diabetes. Profiling relied on immunoSEQ multiplex PCR, and the TCRdb table lists in-frame clones only, not all of them. The sample has 150,000 or so clones, 6.5% to 8.5% seen once. Sequencing was done on a sample of central memory CD4+ T cells from blood. The receptors were gathered from a young woman with type 1 diabetes. Each CDR3 is given with its conserved first and last residue. Only some rows state a clone size, as once, few, many or a class for expanded clones.

V: TRBV28
size: NA
CDR3: CASSSTGGQSGEQFF

V: TRBV9
size: few
CDR3: CASSVGIRGFANTEAFF

V: TRBV4-1
size: NA
CDR3: CASSQDGGRNYNEQFF

V: TRBV28
size: NA
CDR3: CASISQGAGYGYTF

V: TRBV7-3
size: NA
CDR3: CASSSDRPNTGELFF

V: TRBV4-3
size: few
CDR3: CASSRGADTQYF

V: TRBV23-1
size: few
CDR3: CASSQQGSIAPDTQYF

V: TRBV5-4
size: few
CDR3: CASSKGGSYEQYF

V: TRBV10-3
size: few
CDR3: CATSDTSYEQYF

V: TRBV25-1
size: NA
CDR3: CASSELGGSRSGNTIYF

V: TRBV15
size: NA
CDR3: CATSRLGLENIQYF

V: TRBV5-4
size: few
CDR3: CASSLFAGRGNSPLHF

V: TRBV9
size: NA
CDR3: CASSVGPGAGQETQYF

V: TRBV7-9
size: few
CDR3: CASSLSLGTGGADTQYF

V: TRBV6-5
size: NA
CDR3: CASSYATGVNTEAFF

V: TRBV19
size: NA
CDR3: CASSVTVSAGELFF